This TCR beta chain was profiled in a study of vaccination and CD4 T cells after COVID-19. Treatment here: roughly ten-day PBMC culture with coronavirus spike peptide pools or control peptides (ViraFEST assay). V lost 4 bases, J lost 7 bases, and 17 bases lay in between. This CDR3 comprises 15 residues. Germline CDR1 is LNHDA and CDR2 is SQIVND (reference sequence). The study sequenced cultured CD4+ T cell DNA using the Oncomine TCR Beta short-read assay. Genomic DNA was extracted from cultured CD4+ T cells. TCRdb called the PCR reads again in MiXCR, with one record for every CDR3 protein. Counted here are approximately 12,000 distinct CDR3 sequences, about 42% occurring once; the ten biggest clones make up about 20%. This clonotype has just a few counts. Its specificity is not known.

The chain recombines TRBV19 with TRBJ1-5; D not resolved. This material consisted of CD4+ T cells from blood, cultured in vitro, taken before SARS-CoV-2 vaccination. This receptor was taken from a human donor who had recovered from COVID-19. The CDR3 loop is CASSRAGKGAQPQHF. CDR3 coding DNA: TGTGCCAGTAGTAGGGCCGGAAAGGGAGCCCAGCCCCAGCATTTT.